Listed below are T cell receptor beta chains from one sample, sequenced in a study of cytomegalovirus exposure and HLA in healthy donors. The method was immunoSEQ multiplex PCR; TCRdb's version includes in-frame clones alone and lacks a portion of them. Of around 71,000 clones in the sample, approximately 70% are singletons; the top ten hold 11% to 15%. The sequenced material came from PBMCs. These receptor sequences come from a male donor in good health and CMV-seropositive. Each CDR3 is given with its conserved first and last residue. A D gene is named only where the DNA matches it firmly. The size field is filled for only some rows; it gives once, few, many or a size class.

CDR3 DNA	CDR3 protein	D gene	clone size	V gene	J gene
TGCAGCGTCCGGGACAGGCTTAATCAGCCCCAGCATTTT	CSVRDRLNQPQHF	TRBD1	-	TRBV29-1	TRBJ1-5
TGTGCCAGCAGCTTACTTGGTGGGAGAGGTGCAGATACGCAGTATTTT	CASSLLGGRGADTQYF	-	once	TRBV11-2	TRBJ2-3
TGTGCCACCAGCAGAGACTCAGCTAACTATGGCTACACCTTC	CATSRDSANYGYTF	-	once	TRBV15	TRBJ1-2
TGTGCCAGCAGTTCCGCCCAGGGACAGGGAAATTCACCCCTCCACTTT	CASSSAQGQGNSPLHF	TRBD1	-	TRBV27	TRBJ1-6
TGTGCCAGCAGCCGGATTTCACAGGGTCCCAACACTGAAGCTTTCTTT	CASSRISQGPNTEAFF	-	-	TRBV14	TRBJ1-1
TGTGCCAGCAGCTTTGAGCGAAAGACCCAGTACTTC	CASSFERKTQYF	-	-	TRBV13	TRBJ2-5
TGTGCCAGCAGTCCTAGGACAGGGGCTGGGCAGCCCCAGCATTTT	CASSPRTGAGQPQHF	TRBD1	-	TRBV2	TRBJ1-5
TGTGCCAGCAGTCGGGTAGCGGGAGTTCTCGAGCAGTACTTC	CASSRVAGVLEQYF	TRBD2	-	TRBV6-6	TRBJ2-7
TGTGCCAGCTCACCATCGATGAGAGGGGAGACCCAGTACTTC	CASSPSMRGETQYF	-	-	TRBV18	TRBJ2-5
TGTGCCATCAGTGGTACAGGGGGCTCTCAGCCCCAGCATTTT	CAISGTGGSQPQHF	TRBD1	few	TRBV10-3	TRBJ1-5
TGTGCCAGCAGTTTAGTAGGTCAGGGCAACACTGAAGCTTTCTTT	CASSLVGQGNTEAFF	-	-	TRBV28	TRBJ1-1
TGTGCCAGCAGTATAGAACCGGTTGTGAGCACTGAAGCTTTCTTT	CASSIEPVVSTEAFF	-	few	TRBV11-2	TRBJ1-1
TGCGCCAGCAGAGAACATGGGGGGCGGGGGTCATCCTACAATGAGCAGTTCTTC	CASREHGGRGSSYNEQFF	-	once	TRBV10-2	TRBJ2-1
TGTGCCAGCAGCTTACGCACCGGGAGCAGGGATACGCAGTATTTT	CASSLRTGSRDTQYF	-	-	TRBV7-6	TRBJ2-3
TGTGCCTGGACCCGAGGAGCGGGCACCTACGAGCAGTACTTC	CAWTRGAGTYEQYF	-	-	TRBV30	TRBJ2-7
TGCGCCAGCAGCCCCGGAGGGGAGAACACCGGGGAGCTGTTTTTT	CASSPGGENTGELFF	-	-	TRBV23-1	TRBJ2-2
TGTGCCAGTAGTCCTCGACAGGGTGGGAATTCACCCCTCCACTTT	CASSPRQGGNSPLHF	TRBD1	-	TRBV19	TRBJ1-6
TGTGCCAGCAGTTACACCTACCGGACAGGGGCGGGAGAGCAGTACTTC	CASSYTYRTGAGEQYF	TRBD1	-	TRBV6-6	TRBJ2-7
TGTGCCAGCAGTAAGGAGGGCATGAACACTGAAGCTTTCTTT	CASSKEGMNTEAFF	-	few	TRBV6-5	TRBJ1-1
TGCGCCAGCGCGGATGACCGCGATAATGAAAAACTGTTTTTT	CASADDRDNEKLFF	-	-	TRBV5-1	TRBJ1-4
TGTGCCAGCAGTGAGATCTACCTAAACTCTGGGGCCAACGTCCTGACTTTC	CASSEIYLNSGANVLTF	-	-	TRBV6-1	TRBJ2-6